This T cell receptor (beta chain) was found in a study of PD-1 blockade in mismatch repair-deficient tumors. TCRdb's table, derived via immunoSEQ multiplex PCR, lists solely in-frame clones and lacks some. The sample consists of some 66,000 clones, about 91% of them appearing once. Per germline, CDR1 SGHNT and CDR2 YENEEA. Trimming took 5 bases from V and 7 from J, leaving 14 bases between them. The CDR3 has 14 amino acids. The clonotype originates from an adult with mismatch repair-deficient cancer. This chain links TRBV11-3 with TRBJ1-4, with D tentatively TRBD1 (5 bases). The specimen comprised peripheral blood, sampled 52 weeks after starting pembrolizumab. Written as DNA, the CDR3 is TGTGCCAGCAGCCGATACGGGGGAGCTGAAAAACTGTTTTTT. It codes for CASSRYGGAEKLFF.